These 6 T cell receptor beta chains were sequenced from one sample in a study of T cells in Graves' hyperthyroidism and ophthalmopathy. TCR beta CDR3 regions were amplified from RNA transcripts. HTBI primers were the set used in a first-round RT-PCR of the TCR CDR3. TCRdb reprocessed the multiplex PCR reads with MiXCR, giving one entry per CDR3 protein. The sample lists about 290,000 distinct CDR3 sequences, 12% to 15% occurring once. Material for sequencing was blood. The origin of the receptors is a woman aged 40 to 50 with Graves' hyperthyroidism.

This clonotype was seen repeatedly, ten times or more. The rearrangement links TRBV5-8 to TRBJ1-1, with D maybe TRBD1 (6 bases). V was pared by 0 bases and J by 6 bases, with 9 bases between. Looked up from germline, CDR1 is SGHTS and CDR2 is YDEGEE. The CDR3 runs to 13 residues. The DNA for the CDR3 is TGTGCCAGCAGCTTGGAGGGGGGAGCTGAAGCTTTCTTT. This sequence encodes CASSLEGGAEAFF.

V and J are TRBV12-3 or TRBV12-4 and TRBJ1-3, with TRBD1 as a possible D gene (5 bases). The CDR3 is 14 amino acids. The germline V and J ends were trimmed by 5 bases and 4 bases, with 12 bases remaining between them. CDR3 nucleotide sequence: TGTGCCAGCAGTCCAGGGACCATAGGAAACACCATATATTTT. This gives the protein CASSPGTIGNTIYF.

CDR3 nucleotide sequence: TGTGCCAGCAGCTTGCTCCAAGGGTTGAACACTGAAGCTTTCTTT. Protein sequence: CASSLLQGLNTEAFF. The chain combines TRBV5-8 with TRBJ1-1; D gene uncertain. This CDR3 spans 15 amino acids. Germline V lookup: CDR1 SGHTS, CDR2 YDEGEE. Trimming stripped 1 base from V and 0 bases from J, with 10 bases between.

The chain has TRBV6-2 or TRBV6-3 and TRBJ2-2; D perhaps matches TRBD1 (5 bases). The CDR3 totals 13 residues. V was clipped by 6 bases and J by 7 bases, with 12 bases between them. Looked up from germline, CDR1 is MNHEY and CDR2 is SVGEGT. The CDR3: CASRASGIGELFF. The CDR3, as DNA: TGTGCCAGCAGGGCCTCAGGGATCGGGGAGCTGTTTTTT.

In its sample, this clonotype was seen many times. The chain combines TRBV7-2 with TRBJ1-1; perhaps TRBD1 as D (5 bases). Germline V CDR1 and CDR2: SGHTA, FQGNSA. The CDR3 spans 14 residues. V was shortened by 0 bases and J by 1 base, with 6 bases between the two germline ends. This CDR3 is CASSLAGANTEAFF. For the CDR3, the DNA is TGTGCCAGCAGCTTAGCAGGGGCGAACACTGAAGCTTTCTTT.

The J gene is TRBJ2-1, the V gene TRBV20-1, with a tentative D call TRBD2 (5 bases). The CDR3 consists of 14 residues. V shed 0 bases and J shed 5 bases, with 11 bases lying between them. CDR1 and CDR2 from the germline V gene are DFQATT and SNEGSKA (reference sequence). CDR3 region: CSARDLSGHNEQFF. The CDR3, as DNA: TGCAGTGCTAGAGATCTGAGCGGCCACAATGAGCAGTTCTTC.